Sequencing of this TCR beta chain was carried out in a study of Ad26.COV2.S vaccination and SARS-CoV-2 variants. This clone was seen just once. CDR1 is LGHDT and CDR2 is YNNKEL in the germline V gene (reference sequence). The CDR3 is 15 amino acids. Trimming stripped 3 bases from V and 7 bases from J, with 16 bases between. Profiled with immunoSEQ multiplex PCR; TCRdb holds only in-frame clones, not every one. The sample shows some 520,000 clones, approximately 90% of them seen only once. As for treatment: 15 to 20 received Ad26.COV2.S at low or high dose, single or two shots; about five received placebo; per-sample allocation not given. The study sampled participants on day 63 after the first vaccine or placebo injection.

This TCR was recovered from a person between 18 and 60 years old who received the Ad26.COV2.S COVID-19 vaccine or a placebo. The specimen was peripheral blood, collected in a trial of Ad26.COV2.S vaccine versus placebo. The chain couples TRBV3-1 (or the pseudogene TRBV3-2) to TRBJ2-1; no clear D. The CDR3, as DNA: TGTGCCAGCAGCCACCAAGACGCCTTGGGGAATGAGCAGTTCTTC. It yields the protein CASSHQDALGNEQFF.